This entry features one T cell receptor (beta chain) sequence. This clone has only one observation. Its antigen is currently not known. Base qualities are not provided; no much larger clone lies one nucleotide away. This sample is drawn from a study of shared clonotypes between healthy human individuals (TCRdb year 2020). In the study overall: The cohort comprised a couple of women and a few men aged 18 to 49 years. Libraries were prepared and TCR repertoires were sequenced by different laboratories using diverse techniques, in order to increase sequencing depth and limit assay-specific biases. For each donor, three plates each were used for CD4 naive and CD4 memory, two plates were used for CD8 naive, and one plate was used for CD8 memory. Per donor, leukapheresis produced somewhere between about 0.9 and 9.5 billion PBMCs. To estimate repertoire size and how much clonotype sharing occurs between individuals, the study deeply sequenced the blood TCR repertoires of five healthy adults.

V is shortened by 0 bases, J by 4 bases, and the region joining them spans 14 bases. The CDR3 spans 16 residues, from the cysteine through the phenylalanine. Solely the CDR3 DNA is kept, with 48 bases framed from the first base. The germline V gene specifies KGHSH as CDR1 and LQKENI as CDR2. General study outcomes and caveats: Sampling was restricted to blood, and TCR repertoires in tissues likely differ from the TCR repertoires found in blood. Even with the large sequencing depth, rarefaction of the sorted-subset datasets indicated that sequencing was incomplete. The small number of donors limited the genetic and exposure-history diversity represented. Based on pairwise subsampling, the degree of clonotype sharing among donors was expected to be affected by sequencing depth. When a few donors were compared, the shared fraction of clonotypes was roughly 4.8% for naive CD4, about 4% for naive CD8, more than 2% for memory CD4, and under 0.5% for memory CD8. Naive subsets generally had larger estimated clonotype richness than memory subsets did. Higher generation probabilities were observed for clonotypes shared by all four sorted-subset donors than for non-shared clonotypes.

Using the deep immunoSEQ assay, TCR CDR3 regions were amplified from genomic DNA by multiplex PCR. Genomic DNA extracted from each cell subset was distributed evenly over all wells of several immunoSEQ 96-well plates, and each plate served as one replicate. For sorted subsets, 200 to 250 ng genomic DNA, equal to tens of thousands of T cell genomes, was loaded into each replicate PCR. Purified libraries were quantified with a Qubit 3.0 fluorometer, sized on a Bioanalyzer 2100, and re-quantified with the KAPA Library Quantification kit. A separate single-read 150-cycle Illumina NextSeq 550 flow cell was used to sequence each immunoSEQ 96-well plate. The original methods were these. Because only junctional sequences without quality scores were contained in the immunoSEQ output, filtering matching that applied to full-length reads could not be performed. To assign V/J genes and CDR3, sequences were annotated using PyIR, a Python wrapper for IgBLAST v1.9, with IMGT germline references. Reads were filtered out if the reads had weak V/J assignments (E-value above 1e-6), no CDR3, stop codons, out-of-frame junctions, or ambiguous translated residues. V3J clonotypes were defined by identical inferred V gene, J gene, and CDR3 amino acid sequence. The percentage overlap between two repertoires was calculated by dividing the number of shared unique clonotypes by the size of the smaller repertoire. RTK rarefaction, the Chao1 estimator, and Recon v2.1 estimates of unobserved clonotypes were used to assess repertoire richness. Generation probabilities for all TCRbeta clonotypes obtained by the gDNA method from several donors were computed using OLGA. Sourced from immuneACCESS, this table was stored by TCRdb with only in-frame sequences that have V and J called. A share of the clones is absent; for the studies checked, an unresolved V gene accounts for under half, and the remainder has no known explanation. V and J calls and clone size are as listed in that table; D and trimming were resolved from the DNA. This sample gives around 2,000,000 clones in total; roughly 95% of them show up just once. The ten largest clones capture roughly 0.13% of the sample.

Donors were healthy HIV-negative adults with no recently reported acute infections or vaccinations. Only Caucasian adults living in Nashville, Tennessee, USA were represented among the donors. Magnetic negative selection was used to enrich CD4+ T cells, after which naive cells were positively selected on CD45RA and the negative fraction became the memory subset. After blood collection by leukapheresis, PBMCs were isolated using Ficoll-Histopaque density gradient centrifugation and then cryopreserved in the vapor phase of liquid nitrogen. Analytical flow cytometry was used to check the purity and quantity of every magnetically sorted T cell population. Genomic DNA was isolated from each sorted fraction and quantified by UV absorbance on a Nanodrop 2000c.

The receptor comes from a man aged 18 to 35 in good health. This chain joins TRBV18 to TRBJ2-3; a tentative D call is TRBD2 (7 bases match). Sequencing was done on a sample of naive CD4+ T cells sorted from blood. The meaning of the sample's cell subset or site label: CD45RA+ positively selected. CDR3 protein: CASSPPNREGADTQYF. The DNA sequence is TGTGCCAGCTCACCACCGAACAGGGAGGGGGCAGATACGCAGTATTTT.